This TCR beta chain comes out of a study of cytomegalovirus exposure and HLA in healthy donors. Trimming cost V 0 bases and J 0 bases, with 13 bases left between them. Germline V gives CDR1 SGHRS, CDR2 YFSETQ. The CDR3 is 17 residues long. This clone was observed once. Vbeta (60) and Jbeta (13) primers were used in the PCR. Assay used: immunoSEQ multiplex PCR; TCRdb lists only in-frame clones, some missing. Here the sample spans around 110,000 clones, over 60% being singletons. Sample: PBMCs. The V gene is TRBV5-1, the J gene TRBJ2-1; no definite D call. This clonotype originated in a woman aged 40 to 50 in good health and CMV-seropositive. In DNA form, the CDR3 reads TGCGCCAGCAGCTTGGGGGCGTTCCTCCTCTCCTACAATGAGCAGTTCTTC. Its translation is CASSLGAFLLSYNEQFF.